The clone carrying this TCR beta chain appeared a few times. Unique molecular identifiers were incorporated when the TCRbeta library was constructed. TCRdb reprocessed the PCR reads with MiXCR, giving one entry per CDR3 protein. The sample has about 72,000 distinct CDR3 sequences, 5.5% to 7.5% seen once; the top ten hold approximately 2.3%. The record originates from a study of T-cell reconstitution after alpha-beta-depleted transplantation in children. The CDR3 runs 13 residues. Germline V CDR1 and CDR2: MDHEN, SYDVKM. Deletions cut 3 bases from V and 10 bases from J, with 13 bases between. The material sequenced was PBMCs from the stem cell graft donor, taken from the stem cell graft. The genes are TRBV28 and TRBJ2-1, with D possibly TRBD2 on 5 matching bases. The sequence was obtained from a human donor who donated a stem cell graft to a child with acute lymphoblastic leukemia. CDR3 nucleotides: TGTGCCAGCAGTTTGAGTGGGAGTCGGGAGCAGTTCTTC. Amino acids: CASSLSGSREQFF.